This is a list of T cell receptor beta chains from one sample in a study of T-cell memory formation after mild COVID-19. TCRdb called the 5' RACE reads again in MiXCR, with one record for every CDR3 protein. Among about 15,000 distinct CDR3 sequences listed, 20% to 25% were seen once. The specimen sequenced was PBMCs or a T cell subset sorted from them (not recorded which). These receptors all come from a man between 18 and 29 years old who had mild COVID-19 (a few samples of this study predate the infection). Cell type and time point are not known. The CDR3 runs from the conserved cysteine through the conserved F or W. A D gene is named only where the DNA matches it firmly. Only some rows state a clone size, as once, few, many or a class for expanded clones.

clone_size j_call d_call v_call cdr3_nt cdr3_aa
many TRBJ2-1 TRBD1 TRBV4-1 TGCGCCAGCAGCCAATCGACAGGGTACGGCAATGAGCAGTTCTTC CASSQSTGYGNEQFF
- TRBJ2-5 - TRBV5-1 TGCGCCAGCAGCTTGTTGGGGGCCGGGGAGACCCAGTACTTC CASSLLGAGETQYF
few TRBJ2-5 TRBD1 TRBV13 TGTGCCAGCAGAGCACAGGGGAGCCAAGAGACCCAGTACTTC CASRAQGSQETQYF
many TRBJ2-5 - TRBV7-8 TGTGCCAGCAGCTCCCTGGGGGGCAGCGGGGAGACCCAGTACTTC CASSSLGGSGETQYF
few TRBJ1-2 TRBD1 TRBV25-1 TGTGCCAGCAGTGCCCTGGGACAGGGGGTCGATGGCTACACCTTC CASSALGQGVDGYTF
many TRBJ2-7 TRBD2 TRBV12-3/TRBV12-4 TGTGCCAGCAACTACGGGGGGTCCCCCTACGAGCAGTACTTC CASNYGGSPYEQYF
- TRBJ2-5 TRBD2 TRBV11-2 TGTGCCAGCAGCTTAGTTTTTGGACTAGCGGGGGGTCCCGTAGGGACCCAGTACTTC CASSLVFGLAGGPVGTQYF
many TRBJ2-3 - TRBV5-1 TGCGCCAGCAGCGAAAACACGATCCCAGATACGCAGTATTTT CASSENTIPDTQYF
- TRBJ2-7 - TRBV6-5 TGTGCCAGCAGTTCAGGGGACCCAGTGTTTTACGAGCAGTACTTC CASSSGDPVFYEQYF
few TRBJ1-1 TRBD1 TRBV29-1 TGCAGCGTGAAAGACAGGGGGCAGAACACTGAAGCTTTCTTT CSVKDRGQNTEAFF
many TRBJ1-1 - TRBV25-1 TGTGCCAGCTCCCTCCAGGGTAGCGGGACTGAAGCTTTCTTT CASSLQGSGTEAFF